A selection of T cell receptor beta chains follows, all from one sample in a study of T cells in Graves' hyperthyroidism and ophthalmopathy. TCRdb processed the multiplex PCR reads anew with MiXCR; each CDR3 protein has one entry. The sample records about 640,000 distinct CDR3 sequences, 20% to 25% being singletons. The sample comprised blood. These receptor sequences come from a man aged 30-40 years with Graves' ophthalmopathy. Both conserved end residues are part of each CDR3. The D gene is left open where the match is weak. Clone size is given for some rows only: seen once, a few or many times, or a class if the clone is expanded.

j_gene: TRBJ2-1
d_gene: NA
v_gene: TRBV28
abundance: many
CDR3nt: TGTGCCAGCAGTTGGGCCGGGGTAGCCGGAGTTACAAGATCCTTTGAGCAGTTCTTC
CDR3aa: CASSWAGVAGVTRSFEQFF

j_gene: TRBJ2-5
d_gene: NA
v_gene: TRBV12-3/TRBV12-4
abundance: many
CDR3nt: TGTGCCAGCAGTTTTAATGCGGGGCCCCAAGAGACCCAGTACTTC
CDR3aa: CASSFNAGPQETQYF

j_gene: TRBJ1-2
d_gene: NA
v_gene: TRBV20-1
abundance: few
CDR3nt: TGCAGTGCTAGCGCCCTGTCCCATCCCTACACCTTC
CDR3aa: CSASALSHPYTF

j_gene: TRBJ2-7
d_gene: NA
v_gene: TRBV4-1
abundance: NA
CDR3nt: TGCGCCAGCAGCCAAACTACAGGGTTCCCCTACGAGCAGTACTTC
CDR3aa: CASSQTTGFPYEQYF

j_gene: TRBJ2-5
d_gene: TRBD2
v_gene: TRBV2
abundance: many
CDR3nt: TGTGCCAGCAGAACTAGCGGGAGTGGGGAGACCCAGTACTTC
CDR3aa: CASRTSGSGETQYF

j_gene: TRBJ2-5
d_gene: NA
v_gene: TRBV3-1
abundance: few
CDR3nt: TGTGCCAGCAGCCAGACAGAAGAGACCCAGTACTTC
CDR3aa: CASSQTEETQYF

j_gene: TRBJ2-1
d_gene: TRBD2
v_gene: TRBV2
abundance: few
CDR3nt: TGTGCCAGCAGTGAGGCGCCGGCGGGGGGTGGGTTCTTC
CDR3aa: CASSEAPAGGGFF

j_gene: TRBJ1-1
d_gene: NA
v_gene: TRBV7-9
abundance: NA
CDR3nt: TGTGCCAGCAGCTTTAAACATCGGAACACTGAAGCTTTCTTT
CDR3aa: CASSFKHRNTEAFF

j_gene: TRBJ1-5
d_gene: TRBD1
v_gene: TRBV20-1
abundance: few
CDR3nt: TGCAGTGCTAGAGACAGGGGGCGTCAGCCCCAGCATTTT
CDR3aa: CSARDRGRQPQHF

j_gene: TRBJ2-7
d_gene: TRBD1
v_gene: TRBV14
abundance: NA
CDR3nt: TGTGCCAGCAACCGGGACAGACCCTACGAGCAGTACTTC
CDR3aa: CASNRDRPYEQYF

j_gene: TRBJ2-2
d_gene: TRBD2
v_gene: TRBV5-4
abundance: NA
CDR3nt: TGTGCCAGCAGCACCCTGGGCGGGCGGGGGACCGGGGAGCTGTTTTTT
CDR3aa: CASSTLGGRGTGELFF

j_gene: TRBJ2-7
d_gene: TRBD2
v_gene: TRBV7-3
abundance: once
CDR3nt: TGTGCCAGCAGCTTACGGACTAGCGGGAGCTCCTACGAGCAGTACTTC
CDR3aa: CASSLRTSGSSYEQYF